This T cell receptor (beta chain) was captured by sequencing in a study of monozygotic twins with inflammatory bowel disease. TCRdb reanalyzed the 5' RACE reads and collapses them to one entry per CDR3 protein, without DNA. The table lists roughly 200,000 distinct CDR3 sequences. The CDR3 covers 14 residues. CDR1 and CDR2 from the germline V gene are SGHKS and YYEKEE (reference sequence). Sequencing input: blood. This clonotype originated in a human donor with ulcerative colitis or Crohn's disease, or a healthy co-twin of an affected twin (not recorded which). This chain links TRBV5-5 with TRBJ1-3. The CDR3 protein is CASSPTSSGNTIYF.